This passage covers 9 T cell receptor beta chains from one sample sequenced in a study of T cell responses to AZD1222 COVID-19 vaccine. TCRdb's table, derived via immunoSEQ multiplex PCR, lists solely in-frame clones and lacks some. This repertoire shows 92,000 or so clones, 85% to 90% found once; its top ten account for approximately 25%. The source was peripheral blood, collected on day 0 of AZD1222 vaccination. These receptors came from an adult in good health.

The J gene is TRBJ2-5, the V gene TRBV28, with D possibly TRBD2 on 6 matching bases. The CDR3 is 14 residues long. The germline CDR1 and CDR2 sequences are MDHEN and SYDVKM. V lost 2 bases to trimming and J lost 1 base, with 8 bases between them. The CDR3 DNA sequence: TGTGCCAGCAGTTTAGACGGGAGCCAAGAGACCCAGTACTTC. Translation gives CASSLDGSQETQYF.

The chain combines TRBV7-2 with TRBJ1-6; 9 nucleotides match TRBD1. The CDR3 is 16 residues long. CDR1 is SGHTA and CDR2 is FQGNSA in the germline V gene. Trimming cost V 2 bases and J 6 bases; bases outside gene matches: 5. Written as DNA, the CDR3 is TGTGCCAGCAGCTTACCTCCGGGACAGGGTAATTCACCCCTCCACTTT. This sequence encodes CASSLPPGQGNSPLHF.

This chain connects TRBV6-5 to TRBJ1-5; D perhaps matches TRBD1 (5 bases). The germline V gene has CDR1 MNHEY and CDR2 SVGAGI. V was trimmed by 8 bases and J by 7 bases, leaving 6 bases between them. There are 10 residues in the CDR3. This chain's CDR3 is CASGGQPQHF. As DNA, the CDR3 is TGTGCCAGCGGGGGACAGCCCCAGCATTTT.

This clone was found once. The genes are TRBV2 and TRBJ1-2, with 7 bases matching TRBD1. This CDR3 has 15 residues. After removal of 6 bases from V and 5 bases from J, the junction contained 12 bases not matched to a gene. CDR1 and CDR2 (germline): SNHLY, FYNNEI. The CDR3 DNA follows: TGTGCCAGCAGCACTCGACAGGGTTTGGGGTATGGCTACACCTTC. Translation: CASSTRQGLGYGYTF.

There are a few counts of this clone. The chain carries TRBV6-5 and TRBJ1-5; no clear D. The CDR3 has 13 amino acids. V gave up 0 bases and J gave up 0 bases, with 0 bases separating them. Germline V gene data show CDR1 as MNHEY and CDR2 as SVGAGI. The DNA for the CDR3 is TGTGCCAGCAGTTACTCTAGCAATCAGCCCCAGCATTTT. It codes for CASSYSSNQPQHF.

This chain connects TRBV7-2 to TRBJ2-3, with TRBD2 matching over 14 bases. Looked up from germline, CDR1 is SGHTA and CDR2 is FQGNSA. This CDR3 is built from 19 residues. V trimming: 5 bases; J trimming: 0 bases; junction bases outside the gene matches: 10. Written as DNA, the CDR3 is TGTGCCAGCAGCCAAGGTGGACTAGCGGGAGGCCCTAGCACAGATACGCAGTATTTT. Amino acids: CASSQGGLAGGPSTDTQYF.

This clone has a handful of counts. The rearrangement links TRBV18 to TRBJ1-1, with D possibly being TRBD1 (5 bases). Germline-derived CDR1 and CDR2 are KGHSH and LQKENI. CDR3 size: 17 residues. V lost 0 bases and J lost 1, with 15 bases in between. The CDR3 nucleotides read TGTGCCAGCTCACCACCGATTTACGACAGTCCGAACACTGAAGCTTTCTTT. Encoded protein: CASSPPIYDSPNTEAFF.

V usage is TRBV20-1 and J usage is TRBJ2-4; D possibly matches TRBD1 or TRBD2 (6 bases each). Germline CDR1 DFQATT, CDR2 SNEGSKA (reference sequence). The CDR3 extends over 16 amino acids. V was cut by 3 bases and J by 1 base, with 16 bases left in between. Here the CDR3 reads CSASDRGRSAKNIQYF. The CDR3 DNA reads as TGCAGTGCTAGTGATAGGGGGAGGTCGGCCAAAAACATTCAGTACTTC.

CDR3 in amino acids: CASRHEPSPSYEQYF. In DNA, the CDR3 is TGTGCCAGCAGACACGAACCCTCCCCCTCCTACGAGCAGTACTTC. The chain carries TRBV7-8 and TRBJ2-7; no firm D call. The CDR3 sequence is 15 residues long. Trimming left V 6 bases short and J 0 bases short, with 15 bases between. Per the germline V gene, CDR1 is SGHVS and CDR2 is FQNEAQ.